A single sample is the source of the 20 T cell receptor beta chains below, sequenced in a study. TCRdb re-called the 5' RACE reads with MiXCR, one entry per CDR3 protein. This sample yields 55,000 or so distinct CDR3 sequences, of which more than 20% are seen a single time; 3.2% belongs to the top ten. Treg sorting used a CD4+CD25+CD127-/low gate. The sample was tumor-infiltrating Tregs sorted from the breast tumor. Receptor source: a female donor with breast cancer.

The V call is TRBV27, the J call TRBJ1-2; the match to TRBD1 covers 8 bases. Germline trimming cut 3 bases from V and 7 bases from J; bases unmatched to any gene: 7. The CDR3 consists of 14 residues. CDR1 and CDR2 (germline): MNHEY, SMNVEV (reference sequence). The CDR3 is CASSFQDRAAGYTF. DNA of the CDR3: TGTGCCAGCAGTTTCCAGGACAGGGCGGCTGGCTACACCTTC.

CDR3 protein: CASSSRRGFTGELFF. The DNA for the CDR3 is TGTGCCAGCAGCTCGAGGCGGGGGTTCACCGGGGAGCTGTTTTTT. This rearrangement joins TRBV7-3 to TRBJ2-2; 7 bases match TRBD2. Germline CDR1 reads SGHTA; CDR2 reads FQGTGA. The trim removed 4 bases at V and 4 bases at J, leaving 6 bases unmatched. The CDR3 is made up of 15 amino acids.

This chain uses TRBV15 with TRBJ2-3; no definite D call. The length of the CDR3 is 12 residues. V was pared by 1 base and J by 5 bases, with 4 bases between. The germline V gene encodes CDR1 LNHNV and CDR2 YYDKDF (reference sequence). CDR3 bases: TGTGCCACCAGCAGAGCCGGAGATACGCAGTATTTT. Encoded protein: CATSRAGDTQYF.

In this sample, this clonotype is large. The CDR3 DNA reads TGTGCCAGCAGCCCCGTTGATGGGTCCTACGAGCAGTACTTC. Translated, it gives CASSPVDGSYEQYF. The genes are TRBV7-2 and TRBJ2-7; D is undetermined. Germline V CDR1 and CDR2: SGHTA, FQGNSA. This CDR3 is built from 14 residues. With 5 bases removed from V and 1 base from J, the gap between germline ends came to 12 bases.

By proportion, this clonotype is medium-sized. V is TRBV11-1 and J is TRBJ2-7; 8 bases match TRBD2. Germline trimming cut 8 bases from V and 5 bases from J; bases unmatched to any gene: 8. The CDR3 has 13 amino acids. The germline V gene encodes CDR1 SGHAT and CDR2 FQDESV (reference sequence). The CDR3 loop reads CASSPGTRNEQYF. The CDR3 coding sequence is TGTGCCAGCTCACCCGGGACTAGGAACGAGCAGTACTTC.

This chain joins TRBV5-5 and TRBJ1-2, with D tentatively TRBD1 (5 bases). Germline V gene data show CDR1 as SGHKS and CDR2 as YYEKEE (reference sequence). V gave up 4 bases and J gave up 6 bases, with 22 bases separating them. This CDR3 has 16 residues. The CDR3 DNA sequence: TGTGCCAGCAGCCTCCAGCAGGGACTCATCTCGGATGGCTACACCTTC. It encodes CASSLQQGLISDGYTF.

This clonotype has a count of ten or more. The V gene is TRBV5-6, the J gene TRBJ2-5; D ambiguous. The germline gives CDR1 SGHDT, CDR2 YYEEEE. The CDR3 covers 13 residues. V was shortened by 0 bases and J by 5 bases, with 8 bases between the two germline ends. CDR3 nucleotides: TGTGCCAGCAGCTTGGCCCAGGTCGAGACCCAGTACTTC. Its translation is CASSLAQVETQYF.

V and J are TRBV5-1 and TRBJ2-7, with no clear D. The CDR3 consists of 13 residues. The V gene lost 0 bases and the J gene lost 2 bases, with 6 bases spanning the gap. Per the germline V gene, CDR1 is SGHRS and CDR2 is YFSETQ. The chain's CDR3 is CASSLAATYEQYF. As DNA, the CDR3 is TGCGCCAGCAGCTTGGCGGCAACCTACGAGCAGTACTTC.

On this clonotype: One end of the junction does not line up with germline, which may come from a read error. The chain has TRBV24-1 and TRBJ2-7; D is perhaps TRBD2 (5 bases). The CDR3 runs 12 residues. Germline assignment: CDR1 KGHDR and CDR2 SFDVKD. CDR3 DNA: TGTGCCACCAGTGGAGGGTTCGGCGAGCCGTACTTC. Its protein product is CATSGGFGEPYF.

The gene calls are TRBV11-3 and TRBJ2-6; a possible D gene is TRBD1 (5 bases). CDR3 length equals 16 residues. The germline V and J ends were trimmed by 1 base and 0 bases, with 7 bases remaining between them. Per germline, CDR1 SGHNT and CDR2 YENEEA. DNA of the CDR3: TGTGCCAGCAGCTTAGGTGACAGCTCTGGGGCCAACGTCCTGACTTTC. Translation: CASSLGDSSGANVLTF.

V is TRBV2 and J is TRBJ1-1, with D possibly matching TRBD1 (6 bases). Per the germline V gene, CDR1 is SNHLY and CDR2 is FYNNEI. The CDR3 is 14 amino acids. V lost 7 bases, J lost 1 base, and 13 bases lay in between. Here the CDR3 DNA reads TGTGCCAGCAAACAGGGAATGGAGAACACTGAAGCTTTCTTT. Translating gives CASKQGMENTEAFF.

The chain links TRBV28 to TRBJ2-1; D gene unclear. The CDR3 runs to 11 residues. Germline-derived CDR1 and CDR2 are MDHEN and SYDVKM. Trimming shortened V by 3 bases and J by 7 bases, and 4 bases separated the two germline ends. The CDR3 sequence is CASSLNNEQFF. The CDR3 DNA is TGTGCCAGCAGTTTGAATAATGAGCAGTTCTTC. The full variable domain, in which reference TRBV28 and TRBJ2-1 provide the parts outside the CDR3, is DVKVTQSSRYLVKRTGEKVFLECVQDMDHENMFWYRQDPGLGLRLIYFSYDVKMKEKGDIPEGYSVSREKKERFSLILESASTNQTSMYLCASSLNNEQFFGPGTRLTVL.

V usage is TRBV30 and J usage is TRBJ1-1; D is unresolved. Trimming took 5 bases from V and 0 from J, leaving 10 bases between them. The CDR3 runs to 13 residues. CDR1 and CDR2 from the germline V gene are GTSNPN and SVGIG (reference sequence). In DNA form, the CDR3 reads TGTGCCTGGGGAAAAGGGATGAACACTGAAGCTTTCTTT. Its translation is CAWGKGMNTEAFF.

This clonotype came up a few times. This sequence joins TRBV6-5 and TRBJ2-1; 12 nucleotides align to TRBD2. The CDR3 is made up of 19 amino acids. Germline V gives CDR1 MNHEY, CDR2 SVGAGI. Trimming removed 0 bases from V and 9 bases from J; junction bases left unmatched: 15. CDR3 nucleotide sequence: TGTGCCAGCAGTTACTCGATGGCTAGCGGGAGGGCCCCCCGCAGTGAGCAGTTCTTC. It is translated as CASSYSMASGRAPRSEQFF.

This clonotype was seen more than once but under ten times. This chain links TRBV7-9 with TRBJ2-5; D is undetermined. V shed 8 bases and J shed 1 base, with 14 bases lying between them. CDR3 length: 14 amino acids. Germline V CDR1 and CDR2: SEHNR, FQNEAQ (reference sequence). In DNA form, the CDR3 reads TGTGCCAGCGCGGACCGCAAAACCCAAGAGACCCAGTACTTC. Protein sequence: CASADRKTQETQYF. Complete variable domain (other parts from reference TRBV7-9 and TRBJ2-5): DTGVSQNPRHKITKRGQNVTFRCDPISEHNRLYWYRQTLGQGPEFLTYFQNEAQLEKSRLLSDRFSAERPKGSFSTLEIQRTEQGDSAMYLCASADRKTQETQYFGPGTRLLVL.

This clonotype was recorded a few times. The chain is built from TRBV20-1 and TRBJ2-3, with D possibly called TRBD1 or TRBD2 (5 bases each). This CDR3 has 14 amino acids. The germline CDR1 and CDR2 sequences are DFQATT and SNEGSKA (reference sequence). Between the trimmed V and J ends, which lost 4 bases and 1 base, there was a span of 12 bases. The CDR3 spells CSAIPGTGTDTQYF. The CDR3, as DNA: TGCAGTGCTATTCCCGGGACGGGCACAGATACGCAGTATTTT.

CDR3 protein: CASSVAGGSHNEQFF. The CDR3 coding sequence is TGTGCCAGCAGCGTAGCGGGAGGGTCTCACAATGAGCAGTTCTTC. The chain uses TRBV9 and TRBJ2-1, with 8 bases that match TRBD2. The CDR3 has 15 amino acids. J lost 5 bases, V lost 0 bases, and 4 bases had no gene match. Germline-derived CDR1 and CDR2 are SGDLS and YYNGEE.

This clonotype has a handful of counts. This rearrangement joins TRBV20-1 to TRBJ2-7; 9 positions match TRBD2. CDR3 length: 13 amino acids. Germline V gene data show CDR1 as DFQATT and CDR2 as SNEGSKA (reference sequence). CDR3 nucleotides: TGCAGCGCCCATAGCGGGAGTTCCTACGAGCAGTACTTC. Its translation: CSAHSGSSYEQYF.

By share of the sample, this clonotype is medium-sized (0.01 to 0.1%). The rearrangement uses TRBV11-3 and TRBJ2-3; unclear D gene. Trimming pared 1 base from V and 9 bases from J, leaving 5 bases between. This CDR3 region has 11 residues. Germline CDR1 is SGHNT and CDR2 is YENEEA. CDR3 sequence (DNA): TGTGCCAGCAGCTTAGTAGAGACGCAGTATTTT. It yields the protein CASSLVETQYF. Looking up the rest from reference TRBV11-3 and TRBJ2-3 gives the full variable domain: EAGVVQSPRYKIIEKKQPVAFWCNPISGHNTLYWYLQNLGQGPELLIRYENEEAVDDSQLPKDRFSAERLKGVDSTLKIQPAELGDSAVYLCASSLVETQYFGPGTRLTVL.

V gene TRBV20-1 combines with J gene TRBJ1-5; D is perhaps TRBD1 (6 bases). CDR1 is DFQATT and CDR2 is SNEGSKA in the germline V gene (reference sequence). V dropped 6 bases and J dropped 2 bases, with 11 bases sitting between them. CDR3 length: 13 residues. CDR3 in DNA: TGCAGTGCCCCACAGGGTGGCAATCAGCCCCAGCATTTT. This translates into CSAPQGGNQPQHF.